Here is one T cell receptor (beta chain) with its context. Its specific antigen is unknown. The record has no base qualities; no much larger clone is one base away. This entry comes from a study of T-cell reconstitution after alpha-beta-depleted transplantation in children (dated by TCRdb to the mid-2010s). The study in broad terms: Using TCR repertoire profiling, the study followed T-cell immune reconstitution in a quantitative way in children after TCRalphabeta/CD19-depleted allogeneic hematopoietic cell transplantation. Paper-wide results and their limitations: Apparently early alphabetaT-cell count recovery about two months after transplant reportedly relied on only several hundred rapidly expanded clones derived from non-depleted graft cells. Over the following months the frequencies of hyperexpanded clones went down, and after one year T-cell counts and TCRbeta diversity were mostly credited to newly produced T cells. In some patients, high TCRbeta diversity at day 60 was attributed to recipient T cells and intrathymic progenitors that had survived conditioning.

The library was prepared using PCR. Sequencing was carried out with an Illumina HiSeq 2500. TCR libraries were prepared with molecular barcoding, using unique molecular identifiers to normalize TCRbeta repertoire quantification. TCRdb's own reprocessing of the public reads used fastp at Q25 and MiXCR and kept productive beta chains. CDR3 protein sequences are deduplicated, and each keeps its most common genes and DNA. Counted in this sample were a few hundred thousand distinct CDR3 sequences; roughly 13% of them appeared once. The ten largest clones take up approximately 2% of the sample. Sample treatment or condition, as interpreted from the label and publication: allogeneic hematopoietic cell transplantation with graft depleted of TCRalphabeta T cells and CD19 B cells. TCRalphabeta/CD19-depleted allogeneic hematopoietic cell grafts were given to the transplant recipients, all of whom were children.

Source: PBMCs, mostly from graft donor cells, taken 360 days after TCRalphabeta/CD19-depleted stem cell transplant. This clonotype was sampled from a male patient between 5 and 17 years old who had a stem cell transplant for acute myeloid leukemia, so the T cells may come from the graft donor.

At the DNA level, the sequence is TGTGCCAGCAGTTTATCGGGGATGGGGACCTACAATGAGCAGTTCTTC. It is translated as CASSLSGMGTYNEQFF. This sequence uses TRBV28 and TRBJ2-1; TRBD2 is perhaps the D gene, given 5 matching bases. CDR1 and CDR2 (MDHEN, SYDVKM) derive from the germline V gene. Trimming costs V 1 base and J 2 bases, and their ends lie 12 bases apart. The CDR3 holds 16 amino acids from the cysteine to the phenylalanine. Only CDR3 DNA is held: 48 bases, read in frame from base 1.